The next 20 T cell receptor beta chains were all read from a single sample in a study of neoadjuvant anti-PD-1 for oral cavity cancer. Time point here: after neoadjuvant nivolumab, at surgical resection. Assay: immunoSEQ multiplex PCR; the TCRdb copy retains only in-frame clones and omits some. The sample lists about 37,000 clones, roughly two fifths occurring once. The material sequenced was tumor tissue, taken after nivolumab (anti-PD-1) treatment. These receptors originate from a person aged 40 to 85 with oral cavity squamous cell carcinoma.

This clone was found many times. The chain employs TRBV19 and TRBJ1-2; D is possibly TRBD1 (6 bases). Germline CDR1 reads LNHDA; CDR2 reads SQIVND (reference sequence). The CDR3 runs to 13 residues. Trimming pared 5 bases from V and 4 bases from J, leaving 11 bases between. The chain's CDR3 is CASSVDRGYGYTF. The CDR3 DNA sequence: TGTGCCAGTAGTGTGGACAGAGGCTATGGCTACACCTTC.

This clone was counted ten times or more. The CDR3 loop is CASSQGWGAMNTEAFF. CDR3 bases: TGTGCCAGCAGCCAAGGGTGGGGTGCGATGAACACTGAAGCTTTCTTT. The chain employs TRBV14 and TRBJ1-1; D unresolved. The CDR3 is made up of 16 amino acids. Germline-derived CDR1 and CDR2 are SGHDN and FVKESK. V lost 1 base to trimming and J lost 0 bases, with 12 bases between them.

The CDR3 coding sequence is TGTGCCAGCAGCCACCGTGGGACTCCCTACAATGAGCAGTTCTTC. This translates into CASSHRGTPYNEQFF. J is TRBJ2-1 and V is TRBV11-3, with TRBD2 as a possible D gene (6 bases). The germline V gene encodes CDR1 SGHNT and CDR2 YENEEA. This CDR3 spans 15 amino acids. V shed 5 bases and J shed 2 bases, with 13 bases lying between them.

The table lists this clone with a few counts. The chain couples TRBV5-1 to TRBJ2-5, with TRBD1 matching 7 bases. This CDR3 contains 15 residues. CDR1 and CDR2 (germline): SGHRS, YFSETQ. Trimming cost V 0 bases and J 5 bases; bases outside gene matches: 7. The chain's CDR3 is CASSLVGTVSETQYF. CDR3 DNA sequence: TGCGCCAGCAGCTTGGTAGGGACAGTGTCGGAGACCCAGTACTTC.

This clone occurred many times. As DNA, the CDR3 is TGTGCCAGCAGCCGTGGACAGGGCGGGGGAGAGACCCAGTACTTC. It is translated as CASSRGQGGGETQYF. V usage is TRBV5-8 and J usage is TRBJ2-5; tentatively, D is TRBD1 (8 bases). The CDR3 loop spans 15 amino acids. Trimming removed 4 bases at V and 4 bases at J, with 17 bases between. Germline V gene lookup returns CDR1 SGHTS and CDR2 YDEGEE.

This clone occurred a few times. The chain uses TRBV19 and TRBJ1-5, with D hard to call. The CDR3 covers 14 residues. The ends were cut back, 4 bases at V and 4 bases at J, with 11 bases in the middle. Germline V gene data show CDR1 as LNHDA and CDR2 as SQIVND (reference sequence). The CDR3 reads CASSRYEANQPQHF. The DNA of the CDR3 is TGTGCCAGTAGTAGGTATGAGGCAAATCAGCCCCAGCATTTT.

The chain joins TRBV9 to TRBJ2-1; D may match TRBD1 or TRBD2 (5 bases each). Germline V gives CDR1 SGDLS, CDR2 YYNGEE. The V end was cut by 1 base, the J end by 7 bases, with 9 bases between. The CDR3 has 13 amino acids. Here the CDR3 reads CASSVSGRNEQFF. The CDR3 DNA sequence: TGTGCCAGCAGCGTATCAGGGAGAAATGAGCAGTTCTTC.

The chain has TRBV5-1 and TRBJ2-5; D might be TRBD1 (6 bases). CDR3 length: 14 residues. Germline V CDR1 and CDR2: SGHRS, YFSETQ. V lost 6 bases and J 4 bases, leaving 16 bases between the germline ends. CDR3 loop: CASTTSTGIETQYF. In DNA form, the CDR3 reads TGCGCCAGCACCACATCCACAGGGATAGAGACCCAGTACTTC.

In this sample, this clone turned up a few times. The genes are TRBV11-2 and TRBJ2-1, with 7 bases matching TRBD1. Germline V gene sequence: CDR1 SGHAT, CDR2 FQNNGV. This CDR3 comprises 15 residues. J lost 5 bases, V lost 5 bases, and 9 bases had no gene match. The CDR3 loop is CASSRDRGRNNEQFF. CDR3 sequence (DNA): TGTGCCAGCAGCCGGGACAGAGGAAGAAACAATGAGCAGTTCTTC. Full variable domain (outside the CDR3, taken from reference TRBV11-2 and TRBJ2-1): EAGVAQSPRYKIIEKRQSVAFWCNPISGHATLYWYQQILGQGPKLLIQFQNNGVVDDSQLPKDRFSAERLKGVDSTLKIQPAKLEDSAVYLCASSRDRGRNNEQFFGPGTRLTVL.

The V and J genes are TRBV11-2 and TRBJ2-5; 8 bases map to TRBD1. V shed 5 bases, J shed 5 bases, and the junction held 7 bases outside the gene matches. CDR1 and CDR2 (germline): SGHAT, FQNNGV. The CDR3 length is 14 residues. In nucleotides, the CDR3 is TGTGCCAGCAGCAAGACAGGGGAAGGGGAGACCCAGTACTTC. Protein: CASSKTGEGETQYF.

This clone was detected only a few times. V usage is TRBV5-1 and J usage is TRBJ1-2; D not resolved. Germline loops: CDR1 SGHRS, CDR2 YFSETQ. This CDR3 is built from 13 residues. The V end lost 3 bases, the J end lost 2 bases, and 8 bases lay between the germline ends. The CDR3 reads CASSSSGNYGYTF. The CDR3 nucleotides read TGCGCCAGCAGCTCCAGCGGAAACTATGGCTACACCTTC. The full variable domain, in which reference TRBV5-1 and TRBJ1-2 provide the parts outside the CDR3, is KAGVTQTPRYLIKTRGQQVTLSCSPISGHRSVSWYQQTPGQGLQFLFEYFSETQRNKGNFPGRFSGRQFSNSRSEMNVSTLELGDSALYLCASSSSGNYGYTFGSGTRLTVV.

The CDR3 loop reads CASSLALGEGGQETQYF. The CDR3 DNA reads as TGTGCCAGCAGCTTGGCCCTGGGGGAAGGGGGCCAAGAGACCCAGTACTTC. The V call is TRBV5-4, the J call TRBJ2-5, with a possible D match to TRBD1 (6 bases). V lost 0 bases, J lost 1 base, and 16 bases lay in between. Germline assignment: CDR1 SGHNT and CDR2 YYREEE (reference sequence). The CDR3 is made up of 17 amino acids.

This clone came up a few times. The chain links TRBV27 to TRBJ1-2, with 7 bases that match TRBD1. V trimming: 6 bases; J trimming: 3 bases; junction bases outside the gene matches: 7. The CDR3 has 14 amino acids. The germline V gene encodes CDR1 MNHEY and CDR2 SMNVEV (reference sequence). The CDR3 coding sequence is TGTGCCAGCAGGGATTCGACAGGGCACTATGGCTACACCTTC. Amino acids: CASRDSTGHYGYTF.

This sequence joins TRBV27 and TRBJ2-7; D is possibly TRBD1 (6 bases). The CDR3 contains 13 residues. Between the trimmed V and J ends, which lost 3 bases and 6 bases, there was a span of 12 bases. CDR1 is MNHEY, CDR2 SMNVEV, per germline (reference sequence). CDR3 sequence: CASSFLQGVEQYF. Written as DNA, the CDR3 is TGTGCCAGCAGTTTTTTACAGGGCGTCGAGCAGTACTTC.

The CDR3 nucleotides are TGTGCCAGCAGCCCCCCGACAGATGGCAATCAGCCCCAGCATTTT. Protein product: CASSPPTDGNQPQHF. The chain uses TRBV7-3 and TRBJ1-5; tentative D call: TRBD1 (5 bases). With 5 bases removed from V and 2 bases from J, the gap between germline ends came to 13 bases. CDR3 length: 15 residues. Germline CDR1 is SGHTA and CDR2 is FQGTGA.

This clone has a handful of counts. J is TRBJ1-2 and V is TRBV9; D is possibly TRBD1 (5 bases). Trimming shortened V by 0 bases and J by 9 bases, and 15 bases separated the two germline ends. The CDR3 consists of 14 residues. The V gene's germline CDR1 is SGDLS and CDR2 YYNGEE. The CDR3 DNA follows: TGTGCCAGCAGCGTAGGTCAGGGTCCATCTCGCTACACCTTC. Translation: CASSVGQGPSRYTF.

Ten or more counts support this clone. This chain links TRBV15 with TRBJ1-2, with TRBD1 matching over 8 bases. This CDR3 is built from 13 residues. The V segment lost 3 bases and the J segment 8 bases; nucleotides outside the gene matches: 5. The germline V gene encodes CDR1 LNHNV and CDR2 YYDKDF (reference sequence). CDR3 bases: TGTGCCACCAGCAGGGGCGCAGGGGGCGGCTACACCTTC. As protein: CATSRGAGGGYTF.

Many counts were recorded for this clone. The rearrangement links TRBV30 to TRBJ1-3; D unresolved. Germline V CDR1 and CDR2: GTSNPN, SVGIG (reference sequence). The V gene lost 8 bases and the J gene lost 0 bases, with 11 bases spanning the gap. CDR3 length: 13 residues. CDR3 region: CATGTVSGNTIYF. The DNA for the CDR3 is TGTGCCACTGGAACGGTCTCTGGAAACACCATATATTTT.

The chain recombines TRBV6-1 with TRBJ1-1, with 8 nucleotides matching TRBD1. CDR1 is MNHNS, CDR2 SASEGT, per germline. The CDR3 has 14 residues. Trimming cost V 6 bases and J 3 bases; bases outside gene matches: 6. For the CDR3, the DNA is TGTGCCAGCAGCGGGACAGGAGGGTACACTGAAGCTTTCTTT. Amino acids: CASSGTGGYTEAFF.

This chain uses TRBV29-1 with TRBJ2-7, with D perhaps TRBD1 or TRBD2 (6 bases each). V was pared by 8 bases and J by 3 bases, with 17 bases between. From germline, CDR1 is SQVTM and CDR2 ANQGSEA. The CDR3 extends over 13 amino acids. The chain's CDR3 is CSNGKEGDYEQYF. The DNA of the CDR3 is TGCAGCAACGGGAAGGAGGGGGACTACGAGCAGTACTTC.